Shown below are 11 T cell receptor beta chains from a single sample sequenced in a study of Ad26.COV2.S vaccination and SARS-CoV-2 variants. Clones were sequenced by immunoSEQ multiplex PCR, and TCRdb holds only the in-frame ones, with some missing. The sample contains hundreds of thousands of clones, 80% to 90% of which appear only once. Treatment reported: some 20 received Ad26.COV2.S at low or high dose, single or two shots; 5 received placebo; per-sample allocation not given. The investigators took samples on day 63 after the first vaccine or placebo injection. Here the sequenced sample was peripheral blood, taken in a trial of Ad26.COV2.S vaccine versus placebo. Receptors were obtained from a person aged 18-65 years who received the Ad26.COV2.S COVID-19 vaccine or a placebo.

The V and J genes are TRBV10-3 and TRBJ2-1; no clear D. The CDR3 sequence is 11 residues long. V was shortened by 10 bases and J by 5 bases, with 9 bases between the two germline ends. Germline V gives CDR1 ENHRY, CDR2 SYGVKD. The CDR3 DNA is TGTGCCACCCTCCGGGACAATGAGCAGTTCTTC. Translation gives CATLRDNEQFF.

V and J are TRBV27 and TRBJ2-7, with D possibly matching TRBD1 (6 bases). Trimming removed 0 bases from V and 5 bases from J, with 14 bases in between. CDR1 is MNHEY and CDR2 is SMNVEV in the germline V gene (reference sequence). The CDR3 has 15 residues. The CDR3 sequence is CASSLSQGLGHEQYF. CDR3 DNA: TGTGCCAGCAGTTTATCGCAGGGGCTGGGGCACGAGCAGTACTTC.

This sequence joins TRBV6-4 and TRBJ2-3, with TRBD1 identical over 7 bases. Germline loops: CDR1 MRHNA, CDR2 SNTAGT. V shed 5 bases, J shed 3 bases, and the junction held 11 bases outside the gene matches. The CDR3 is 16 residues long. In nucleotides, the CDR3 is TGTGCCAGCAGTAATCCACAGGGGCAGCCGACAGATACGCAGTATTTT. It yields the protein CASSNPQGQPTDTQYF.

Points on this clone: The sample has other DNA sequences that encode this CDR3 too. The chain links TRBV6-6 to TRBJ1-2; no clear D. Trimming shortened V by 0 bases and J by 2 bases, and 7 bases separated the two germline ends. The CDR3 loop spans 14 amino acids. Germline V gene data show CDR1 as MNHNY and CDR2 as SVGAGI (reference sequence). As DNA, the CDR3 is TGTGCCAGCAGTTACTCGAAGGGAAACTATGGCTACACCTTC. Protein product: CASSYSKGNYGYTF.

The chain employs TRBV30 and TRBJ2-3; 12 bases line up with TRBD2. The CDR3 covers 15 residues. J was trimmed by 5 bases and V by 1 base; bases with no gene match: 4. The V gene's germline CDR1 is GTSNPN and CDR2 SVGIG (reference sequence). CDR3 residues: CAWSGSSGGGDTQYF. CDR3 DNA sequence: TGTGCCTGGAGTGGTTCTAGCGGGGGGGGAGATACGCAGTATTTT.

The chain recombines TRBV12-3 or TRBV12-4 with TRBJ2-2; D gene uncertain. CDR3 length: 12 amino acids. V lost 3 bases and J lost 8, with 7 bases in between. CDR3: CASSFEWGELFF. The CDR3, as DNA: TGTGCCAGCAGTTTTGAGTGGGGGGAGCTGTTTTTT.

This CDR3 is CASSLAALSNTEAFF. DNA for the CDR3: TGTGCCAGCAGCTTAGCTGCCCTCTCGAACACTGAAGCTTTCTTT. V is TRBV7-3 and J is TRBJ1-1; D gene uncertain. In germline, CDR1 is SGHTA, CDR2 FQGTGA. V was pared by 2 bases and J by 1 base, with 11 bases between. The CDR3 has 15 residues. The full variable domain, its missing parts supplied by reference TRBV7-3 and TRBJ1-1, is GAGVSQTPSNKVTEKGKYVELRCDPISGHTALYWYRQSLGQGPEFLIYFQGTGAADDSGLPNDRFFAVRPEGSVSTLKIQRTERGDSAVYLCASSLAALSNTEAFFGQGTRLTVV.

This clone was picked up a small number of times. The V call is TRBV2, the J call TRBJ2-2; 8 nucleotides match TRBD1. The V gene's germline CDR1 is SNHLY and CDR2 FYNNEI. The ends lost 4 bases at V and 2 bases at J; junction bases unmatched: 6. CDR3 length: 16 amino acids. The CDR3 reads CASSGQGLKNTGELFF. CDR3 nucleotides: TGTGCCAGCAGTGGACAGGGGCTAAAAAACACCGGGGAGCTGTTTTTT.

The CDR3 bases are TGTGCCAGCAGCCATCGCCCCAATGAGCAGTTCTTC. Translating it yields CASSHRPNEQFF. The chain has TRBV5-4 and TRBJ2-1; D is uncertain. V gave up 4 bases and J gave up 6 bases, with 8 bases separating them. This CDR3 comprises 12 residues. CDR1 SGHNT and CDR2 YYREEE come from the germline V gene (reference sequence). Combining the CDR3 with reference TRBV5-4 and TRBJ2-1 gives the whole variable domain ETGVTQSPTHLIKTRGQQVTLRCSSQSGHNTVSWYQQALGQGPQFIFQYYREEENGRGNFPPRFSGLQFPNYSSELNVNALELDDSALYLCASSHRPNEQFFGPGTRLTVL.

The chain combines TRBV10-3 with TRBJ2-7, with 11 bases lining up with TRBD2. The germline gives CDR1 ENHRY, CDR2 SYGVKD. The length of the CDR3 is 14 residues. The trim removed 7 bases at V and 6 bases at J, leaving 8 bases unmatched. DNA for the CDR3: TGTGCCATCACTAGTAGCGGGGGGGCAACCGAGCAGTACTTC. Amino acid sequence: CAITSSGGATEQYF.

The chain carries TRBV5-3 and TRBJ2-5, with D hard to call. TRBV5-3 has ORF status, its function being uncertain. The V end lost 6 bases, the J end lost 11 bases, and 8 bases lay between the germline ends. The CDR3 is made up of 9 amino acids. The CDR3 loop reads CARTDSQYF. The CDR3 DNA sequence: TGTGCCAGAACCGATTCTCAGTACTTC.